The entry below gives a single TCR beta chain sequence along with its context. No antigen is known for it. These data belong to a study of identical twins. Study outcomes and limitations: Within monozygotic twins, out-of-frame TCR alpha sharing was underestimated by the models. Invariant MAIT and iNKT cells could partly confound zero-insertion analyses. Whereas memory repertoires showed no such difference, abundant cord blood beta clonotypes carried fewer insertions.

V lost 7 bases, J lost 5 bases, and 19 bases lay in between. The CDR3 has 15 amino acids. In TCRdb, the 5' RACE reads were re-called with MiXCR into one record per CDR3 protein. The sample lists under 1 million distinct CDR3 sequences, around 12% occurring once. Another study also made use of these data, one on yellow fever vaccine responses in identical twins. That source adds: Twins showed a vaccine T cell response that reportedly seemed partly convergent, partly personalized.

This clonotype was sampled from a woman younger than 30 in good health. The chain uses TRBV12-3 or TRBV12-4 and TRBJ2-3, with D perhaps matching TRBD2 (6 bases). The sample comprised PBMCs. The CDR3 sequence is CASTLGLTGRDTQYF. Here the CDR3 DNA reads TGTGCCAGCACCCTCGGACTAACGGGGAGAGATACGCAGTATTTT.